This T cell receptor (beta chain) comes out of a study of T cell repertoires in cytomegalovirus infection. Ten or more counts support this clonotype. As yet, its antigen is unknown. TCRdb re-called the reads with MiXCR, one entry per CDR3 protein. The sample consists of 200,000 to 300,000 distinct CDR3 sequences, about 12% of them appearing once. The CDR3 runs to 14 residues. V trimming: 1 base; J trimming: 7 bases; junction bases outside the gene matches: 3. CDR1 and CDR2 (germline): SGHTA, FQGNSA. The study's findings and limits: HLA-C-restricted CMV clonotypes gave the most frequent clonotype in two of eight donors.

The specimen was PBMCs. The genes are TRBV7-2 and TRBJ1-1; 10 bases match TRBD1. The receptor comes from a human donor in good health (CMV status not recorded). Some clones in this sample may be carry-over from other donors' samples. DNA of the CDR3: TGTGCCAGCAGCTTAGAGGGACAGGGGAATGAAGCTTTCTTT. Protein sequence: CASSLEGQGNEAFF. Together with reference TRBV7-2 and TRBJ1-1, the CDR3 gives the full variable domain: GAGVSQSPSNKVTEKGKDVELRCDPISGHTALYWYRQSLGQGLEFLIYFQGNSAPDKSGLPSDRFSAERTGGSVSTLTIQRTQQEDSAVYLCASSLEGQGNEAFFGQGTRLTVV.